This T cell receptor (beta chain) was recorded in a study of shared clonotypes between healthy human individuals. Assay used: immunoSEQ multiplex PCR; TCRdb lists only in-frame clones, some missing. The data hold roughly 700,000 clones, with 90% observed a single time. The CDR3 consists of 16 residues. V was pared by 4 bases and J by 2 bases, with 8 bases of the junction left unmatched. Germline CDR1 SEHNR, CDR2 FQNEAQ (reference sequence). The TCR sequence derives from a man between 18 and 35 years old in good health. Some clones in this sample may be carry-over from other donors' samples. The V gene is TRBV7-9, the J gene TRBJ2-7; 10 bases agree with TRBD2. The sample was memory CD8+ T cells from PBMCs. This sample's subset: CD45RO+ cells pooled with CCR7-negative TemRA cells. The CDR3 DNA reads as TGTGCCAGCAGCTCCCCCCTAGCGGGAGAAACCTACGAGCAGTACTTC. It yields the protein CASSSPLAGETYEQYF.